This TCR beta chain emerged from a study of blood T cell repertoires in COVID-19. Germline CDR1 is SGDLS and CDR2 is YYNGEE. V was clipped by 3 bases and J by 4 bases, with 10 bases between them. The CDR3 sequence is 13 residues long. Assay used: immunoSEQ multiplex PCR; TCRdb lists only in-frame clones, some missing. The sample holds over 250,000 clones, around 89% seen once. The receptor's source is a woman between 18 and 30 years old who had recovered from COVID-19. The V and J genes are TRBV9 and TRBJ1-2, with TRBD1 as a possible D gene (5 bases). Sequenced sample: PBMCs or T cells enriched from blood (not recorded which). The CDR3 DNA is TGTGCCAGCAGCGGCCCGCAGGGCTATGGCTACACCTTC. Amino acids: CASSGPQGYGYTF.